This T cell receptor (beta chain) was found in a study of tumor-infiltrating lymphocytes in primary liver carcinoma. This clonotype was recorded at least ten times. The antigen is undetermined. A constant-region primer primed TCR beta cDNA synthesis from 450 to 550 ng of total RNA. Three nested multiplex PCR rounds, a slightly modified ARM-PCR, produced the libraries for TCR beta. TCRdb itself ran the multiplex PCR reads through MiXCR, one entry per CDR3 protein. The data hold approximately 310,000 distinct CDR3 sequences, with 65% observed a single time. Study results and limitations: Pairs comparing tumor with adjacent tissue or blood overlapped less than pairs drawn from tumor regions. Without sorting, CD4+ versus CD8+ T cell repertoires were not compared.

Blood RNA came from unsorted whole blood; germline DNA was also extracted. The clonotype comes from a middle-aged man with primary liver carcinoma and hepatitis B virus infection. The specimen sequenced was peripheral blood.

The DNA for the CDR3 is TGTGCCAGCAGCTTACTCCGGGACTACGGTGAGCAGTTCTTC. Residues: CASSLLRDYGEQFF. The V gene is TRBV11-2, the J gene TRBJ2-1; 7 bases line up with TRBD2. In germline, CDR1 is SGHAT, CDR2 FQNNGV. With V trimmed by 2 bases and J by 9 bases, 7 bases remained unmatched. CDR3 length equals 14 residues.